This T cell receptor beta chain came from a study of cytomegalovirus exposure and HLA in healthy donors. Study conclusions and caveats: Later findings reportedly placed an Asian-associated ancestry cluster below the approximately 670-donor mean for N-insertions. Differences between HLA loci emerged in a later analysis of TCR association rates, with DRB1 most and HLA-C fewest.

On this clone itself: What it binds is unknown.

The CDR3 extends over 16 amino acids. Germline CDR1 reads LNHDA; CDR2 reads SQIVND (reference sequence). V was shortened by 10 bases and J by 1 base, with 19 bases between the two germline ends. 60 Vbeta and 13 Jbeta primers were used in PCR. In the original analysis: It was a later analysis that counted roughly 79 million unique TCR beta chains, of which some 12 million were shared. The table came from immunoSEQ multiplex PCR; TCRdb's copy has only in-frame clones and leaves some out. The V and J calls and clone size were taken over from that table, and D and trimming were inferred from the DNA. The sample holds some 160,000 clones, 65% to 80% seen once.

The sequenced material came from PBMCs. The receptor's source is a woman between 40 and 50 years old in good health and CMV-seropositive. The gene calls are TRBV19 and TRBJ2-2; D is possibly TRBD1 (6 bases). The CDR3 reads CATQGGSGENTGELFF. The DNA for the CDR3 is TGTGCCACACAAGGGGGATCGGGCGAGAACACCGGGGAGCTGTTTTTT.